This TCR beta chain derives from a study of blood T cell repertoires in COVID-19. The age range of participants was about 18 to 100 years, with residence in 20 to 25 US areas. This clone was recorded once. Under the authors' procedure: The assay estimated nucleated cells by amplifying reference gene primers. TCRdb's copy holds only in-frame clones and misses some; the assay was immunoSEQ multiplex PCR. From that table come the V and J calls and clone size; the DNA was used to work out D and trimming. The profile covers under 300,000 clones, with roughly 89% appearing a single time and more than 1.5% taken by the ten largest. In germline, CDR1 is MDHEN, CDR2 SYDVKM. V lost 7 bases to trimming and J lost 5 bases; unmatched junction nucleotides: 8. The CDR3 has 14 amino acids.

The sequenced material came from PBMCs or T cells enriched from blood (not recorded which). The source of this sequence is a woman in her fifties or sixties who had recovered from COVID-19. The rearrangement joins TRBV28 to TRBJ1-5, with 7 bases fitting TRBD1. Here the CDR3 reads CASTLGGQHQPQHF. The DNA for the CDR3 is TGTGCCAGCACCCTAGGGGGACAGCATCAGCCCCAGCATTTT.